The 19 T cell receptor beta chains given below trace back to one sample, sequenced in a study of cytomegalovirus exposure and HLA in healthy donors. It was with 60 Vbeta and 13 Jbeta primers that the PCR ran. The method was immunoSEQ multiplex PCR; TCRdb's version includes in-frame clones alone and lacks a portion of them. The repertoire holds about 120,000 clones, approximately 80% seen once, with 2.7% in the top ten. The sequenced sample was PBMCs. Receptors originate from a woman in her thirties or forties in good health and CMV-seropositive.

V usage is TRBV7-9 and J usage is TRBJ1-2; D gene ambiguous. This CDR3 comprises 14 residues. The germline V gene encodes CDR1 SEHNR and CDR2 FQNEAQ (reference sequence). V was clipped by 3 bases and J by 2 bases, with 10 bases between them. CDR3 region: CASSFGERNYGYTF. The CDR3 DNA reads TGTGCCAGCAGCTTTGGTGAGAGAAACTATGGCTACACCTTC.

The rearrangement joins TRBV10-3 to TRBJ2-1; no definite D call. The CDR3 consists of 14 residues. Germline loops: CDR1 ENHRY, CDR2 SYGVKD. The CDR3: CAVTIAASYNEQFF. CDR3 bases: TGTGCTGTTACTATAGCCGCGTCCTACAATGAGCAGTTCTTC.

The CDR3: CASSSQGGTGELFF. CDR3 nucleotide sequence: TGCGCCAGCAGCTCACAAGGGGGAACCGGGGAGCTGTTTTTT. This chain links TRBV5-1 with TRBJ2-2; D perhaps matches TRBD1 (6 bases). Trimming took 3 bases from V and 5 from J, leaving 11 bases between them. The CDR3 runs to 14 residues. Germline V gene lookup returns CDR1 SGHRS and CDR2 YFSETQ.

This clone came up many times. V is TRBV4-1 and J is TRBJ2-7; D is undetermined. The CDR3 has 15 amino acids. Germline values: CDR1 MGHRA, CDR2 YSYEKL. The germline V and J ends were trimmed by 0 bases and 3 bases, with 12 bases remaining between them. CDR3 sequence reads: CASSQERGKYYEQYF. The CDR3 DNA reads TGCGCCAGCAGCCAAGAGCGAGGAAAGTACTACGAGCAGTACTTC.

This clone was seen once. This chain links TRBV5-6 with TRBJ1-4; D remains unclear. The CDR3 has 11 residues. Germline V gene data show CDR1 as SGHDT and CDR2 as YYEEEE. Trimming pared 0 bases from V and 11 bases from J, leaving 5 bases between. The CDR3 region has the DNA TGTGCCAGCAGCTTGGCCGGGAAACTGTTTTTT. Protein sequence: CASSLAGKLFF. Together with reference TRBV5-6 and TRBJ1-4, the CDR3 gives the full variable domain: DAGVTQSPTHLIKTRGQQVTLRCSPKSGHDTVSWYQQALGQGPQFIFQYYEEEERQRGNFPDRFSGHQFPNYSSELNVNALLLGDSALYLCASSLAGKLFFGSGTQLSVL.

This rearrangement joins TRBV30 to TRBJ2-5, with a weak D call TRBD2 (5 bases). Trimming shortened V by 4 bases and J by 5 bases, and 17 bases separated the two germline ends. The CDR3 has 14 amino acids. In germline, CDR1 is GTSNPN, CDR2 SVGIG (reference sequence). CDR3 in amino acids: CAWTLGGSWETQYF. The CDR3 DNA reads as TGTGCCTGGACCCTAGGAGGTAGCTGGGAGACCCAGTACTTC.

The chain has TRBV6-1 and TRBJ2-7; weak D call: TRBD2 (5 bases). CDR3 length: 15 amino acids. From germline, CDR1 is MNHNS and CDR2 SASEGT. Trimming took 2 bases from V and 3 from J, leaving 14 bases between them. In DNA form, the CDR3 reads TGTGCCAGCAGTGAATTCCGGGAAGCGGTCTACGAGCAGTACTTC. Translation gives CASSEFREAVYEQYF.

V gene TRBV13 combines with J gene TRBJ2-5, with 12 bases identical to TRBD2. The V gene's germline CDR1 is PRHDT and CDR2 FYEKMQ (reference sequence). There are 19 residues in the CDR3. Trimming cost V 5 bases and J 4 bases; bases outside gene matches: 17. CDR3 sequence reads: CASSRQIRTSGAPRETQYF. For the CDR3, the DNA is TGTGCCAGCAGCCGACAAATTCGGACTAGCGGGGCTCCAAGAGAGACCCAGTACTTC.

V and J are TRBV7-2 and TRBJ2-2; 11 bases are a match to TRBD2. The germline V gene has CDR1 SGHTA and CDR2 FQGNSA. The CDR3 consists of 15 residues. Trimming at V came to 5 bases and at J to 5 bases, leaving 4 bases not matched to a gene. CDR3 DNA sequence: TGTGCCAGCAGCCTTAGCGGGAGGGAAACCGGGGAGCTGTTTTTT. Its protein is CASSLSGRETGELFF.

Written as DNA, the CDR3 is TGTGCCAGCAGCCCCCTCTTGACAGGAAAACTGTTTTTT. It codes for CASSPLLTGKLFF. This rearrangement joins TRBV7-8 to TRBJ1-4; possibly TRBD1 for D (6 bases). The CDR3 covers 13 residues. V gave up 5 bases and J gave up 10 bases, with 14 bases separating them. The germline V gene has CDR1 SGHVS and CDR2 FQNEAQ.

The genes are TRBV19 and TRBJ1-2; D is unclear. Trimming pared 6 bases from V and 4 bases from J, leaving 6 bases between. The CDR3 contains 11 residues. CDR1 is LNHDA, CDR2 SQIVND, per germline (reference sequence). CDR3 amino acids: CASSAGYGYTF. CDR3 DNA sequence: TGTGCCAGTAGCGCAGGCTATGGCTACACCTTC.

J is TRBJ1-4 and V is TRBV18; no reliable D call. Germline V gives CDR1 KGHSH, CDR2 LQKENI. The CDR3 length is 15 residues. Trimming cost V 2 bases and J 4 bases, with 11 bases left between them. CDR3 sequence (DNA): TGTGCCAGCTCACCAGGTGCGGGTAATAATGAAAAACTGTTTTTT. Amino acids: CASSPGAGNNEKLFF.

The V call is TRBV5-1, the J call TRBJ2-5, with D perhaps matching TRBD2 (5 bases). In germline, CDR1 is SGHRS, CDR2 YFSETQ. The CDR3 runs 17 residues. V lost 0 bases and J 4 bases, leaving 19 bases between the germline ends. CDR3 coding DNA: TGCGCCAGCAGCTTGGCTTTACGAGGAGCGGAAGGAGAGACCCAGTACTTC. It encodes CASSLALRGAEGETQYF.

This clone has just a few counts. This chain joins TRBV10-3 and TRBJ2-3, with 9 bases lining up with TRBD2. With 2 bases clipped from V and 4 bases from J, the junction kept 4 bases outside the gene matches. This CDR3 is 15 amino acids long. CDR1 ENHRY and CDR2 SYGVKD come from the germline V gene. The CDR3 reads CAISEGGGASDTQYF. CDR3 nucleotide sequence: TGTGCCATCAGTGAGGGCGGGGGGGCCTCAGATACGCAGTATTTT.

The CDR3 coding sequence is TGTGCCAGCAGACGACTCACAGATACGCAGTATTTT. As protein: CASRRLTDTQYF. The chain carries TRBV2 and TRBJ2-3; D is unresolved. The CDR3 extends over 12 amino acids. With 6 bases removed from V and 2 bases from J, the gap between germline ends came to 6 bases. Germline V gene lookup returns CDR1 SNHLY and CDR2 FYNNEI.

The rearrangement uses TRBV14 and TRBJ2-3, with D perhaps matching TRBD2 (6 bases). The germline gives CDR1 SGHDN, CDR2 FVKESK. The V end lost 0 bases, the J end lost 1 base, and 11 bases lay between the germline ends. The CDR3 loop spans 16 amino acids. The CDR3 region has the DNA TGTGCCAGCAGCCAAGATGGAGGGTTCGGCACAGATACGCAGTATTTT. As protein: CASSQDGGFGTDTQYF.

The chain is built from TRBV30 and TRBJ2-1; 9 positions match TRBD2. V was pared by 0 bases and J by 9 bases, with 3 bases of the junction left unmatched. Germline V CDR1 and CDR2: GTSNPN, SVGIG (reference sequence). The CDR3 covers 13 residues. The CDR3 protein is CAWSVGTSFEQFF. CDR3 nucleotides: TGTGCCTGGAGTGTAGGGACTAGCTTTGAGCAGTTCTTC.

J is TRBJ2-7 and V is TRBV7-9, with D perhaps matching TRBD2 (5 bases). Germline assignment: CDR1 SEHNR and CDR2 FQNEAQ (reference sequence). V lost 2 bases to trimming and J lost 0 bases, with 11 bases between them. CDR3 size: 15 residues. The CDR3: CASSLSGSSSYEQYF. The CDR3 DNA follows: TGTGCCAGCAGCTTATCGGGAAGTAGCTCCTACGAGCAGTACTTC.

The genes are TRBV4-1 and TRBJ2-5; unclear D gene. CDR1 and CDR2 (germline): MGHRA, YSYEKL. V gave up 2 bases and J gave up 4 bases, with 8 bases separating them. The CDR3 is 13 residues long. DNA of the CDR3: TGCGCCAGCAGCCAAACCTCGGGAGAGACCCAGTACTTC. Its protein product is CASSQTSGETQYF.